A selection of T cell receptor beta chains follows, all from one sample in a study of regulatory and conventional T cells in breast cancer. In TCRdb, the PCR reads were re-called with MiXCR into one record per CDR3 protein. The sample has over a thousand distinct CDR3 sequences; less than 30% are singletons. Sequencing was performed on conventional T cells from blood. Source of these receptors: a female donor with breast cancer. The CDR3 runs from the conserved cysteine through the conserved F or W. The order of the fields is D gene, V gene, clone size, J gene, CDR3 DNA, CDR3 protein. A D gene is named only where the DNA matches it firmly. Size values are once, few and many counts, or a class for expanded clones, and some rows have none.

D gene: .
V gene: TRBV4-2
clone size: .
J gene: TRBJ1-1
CDR3 DNA: TGTGCCAGCAGCCGCACAACGGGGGAGTTTGATGAAGCTTCCTTT
CDR3 protein: CASSRTTGEFDEASF

D gene: .
V gene: TRBV19
clone size: many
J gene: TRBJ2-3
CDR3 DNA: TGTGCCAGTAGTATAGGTTTGGCGGGGAACACAGATACGCAGTATTTT
CDR3 protein: CASSIGLAGNTDTQYF

D gene: TRBD2
V gene: TRBV7-2
clone size: hyperexpanded
J gene: TRBJ2-3
CDR3 DNA: TGTGCCAGCAGCGGGAATAGCGGGGGCACAGATACGCAGTATTTT
CDR3 protein: CASSGNSGGTDTQYF

D gene: TRBD1
V gene: TRBV11-2
clone size: medium-sized
J gene: TRBJ1-2
CDR3 DNA: TGTGCCAGCAGCAGTGGGACAGGGGCAGGAGGCTACACCTTC
CDR3 protein: CASSSGTGAGGYTF

D gene: .
V gene: TRBV5-1
clone size: once
J gene: TRBJ2-7
CDR3 DNA: TGTGCCAGCAGCTTACCGGATGCCTACGAGCAGTACTTC
CDR3 protein: CASSLPDAYEQYF

D gene: .
V gene: TRBV9
clone size: many
J gene: TRBJ1-4
CDR3 DNA: TGTGCCAGCAGCGTAGGGGGCAGGCAGGAAAAACTGTTTTTT
CDR3 protein: CASSVGGRQEKLFF

D gene: TRBD2
V gene: TRBV5-1
clone size: medium-sized
J gene: TRBJ2-3
CDR3 DNA: TGCGCCAGCAGCTCAGTGGCTAGCGGGGGCCTCCGACCAGATACGCAGTATTTT
CDR3 protein: CASSSVASGGLRPDTQYF

D gene: TRBD1
V gene: TRBV9
clone size: medium-sized
J gene: TRBJ2-7
CDR3 DNA: TGTGCCAGCAGCGGAAGCCTACAGGGGGCGAATGGGGAGCAGTACTTC
CDR3 protein: CASSGSLQGANGEQYF

D gene: .
V gene: TRBV28
clone size: medium-sized
J gene: TRBJ1-1
CDR3 DNA: TGTGCCAGCGGTGGTAACACTGAAGCTTTCTTT
CDR3 protein: CASGGNTEAFF

D gene: TRBD1
V gene: TRBV30
clone size: once
J gene: TRBJ1-3
CDR3 DNA: TGTGCCTGGGCCGGGACAGGGGGCAAGGCCATATATTTT
CDR3 protein: CAWAGTGGKAIYF

D gene: .
V gene: TRBV7-2
clone size: .
J gene: TRBJ1-2
CDR3 DNA: TGTGCCAGTAGCGCTAACGGCTGCTATGGCTACACCTTC
CDR3 protein: CASSANGCYGYTF

D gene: .
V gene: TRBV2
clone size: many
J gene: TRBJ2-1
CDR3 DNA: TGTGCCAGCTCACGGGGGGCTTTCGATGAGCAGTTCTTC
CDR3 protein: CASSRGAFDEQFF

D gene: TRBD1
V gene: TRBV20-1
clone size: medium-sized
J gene: TRBJ1-1
CDR3 DNA: TGCAGTGCTAGACTCCGACAGGGCGGAACTGAAGCTTTCTTT
CDR3 protein: CSARLRQGGTEAFF

D gene: .
V gene: TRBV7-9
clone size: .
J gene: TRBJ1-2
CDR3 DNA: TGTGCCGGCAGCTTATCGTGCTTTTTTGGCTACACCTTC
CDR3 protein: CAGSLSCFFGYTF

D gene: TRBD2
V gene: TRBV27
clone size: medium-sized
J gene: TRBJ2-7
CDR3 DNA: TGTGCCAGCAGTTTTTCGGGGGGTCCCTACGAGCAGTACTTC
CDR3 protein: CASSFSGGPYEQYF

D gene: TRBD2
V gene: TRBV5-1
clone size: medium-sized
J gene: TRBJ2-5
CDR3 DNA: TGCGCCAGCAGTCAAGCGGGGGGGCGTGAGACCCAGTACTTC
CDR3 protein: CASSQAGGRETQYF

D gene: TRBD1
V gene: TRBV12-3/TRBV12-4
clone size: medium-sized
J gene: TRBJ2-3
CDR3 DNA: TGTGCCAGCAGTCCCGGACAGGGAGGTATTCGTGGCACAGATACGCAGTATTTT
CDR3 protein: CASSPGQGGIRGTDTQYF

D gene: .
V gene: TRBV5-1
clone size: medium-sized
J gene: TRBJ1-1
CDR3 DNA: TGCGCCAGCAGCTTGAATGCTGGTCGGACTGAAGCTTTCTTT
CDR3 protein: CASSLNAGRTEAFF

D gene: TRBD1
V gene: TRBV7-9
clone size: medium-sized
J gene: TRBJ1-6
CDR3 DNA: TGTGCCAGCAGCGCTTGGACAGGGGGAGGGTCACCCCTCCACTTT
CDR3 protein: CASSAWTGGGSPLHF

D gene: .
V gene: TRBV10-3
clone size: medium-sized
J gene: TRBJ1-2
CDR3 DNA: TGTGCCATCAGTGAGTCGTTTGACAGCTCAGACTATGGCTACACCTTC
CDR3 protein: CAISESFDSSDYGYTF

D gene: TRBD1
V gene: TRBV7-2
clone size: medium-sized
J gene: TRBJ1-2
CDR3 DNA: TGTGCCAGCAGCTTAGCCAGGGGGGCTGACTACACCTTC
CDR3 protein: CASSLARGADYTF

D gene: TRBD2
V gene: TRBV20-1
clone size: .
J gene: TRBJ2-7
CDR3 DNA: TGCAGTGATCGGCCCGTTGGGACTAGCGGGGGGCAAAGCTCCTACGAGCAGTACTTC
CDR3 protein: CSDRPVGTSGGQSSYEQYF

D gene: TRBD1
V gene: TRBV28
clone size: medium-sized
J gene: TRBJ1-5
CDR3 DNA: TGTGCCAGCTGCTGGGACAGGGGTCGAAGCAATCAGCCCCAGCATTTT
CDR3 protein: CASCWDRGRSNQPQHF

D gene: .
V gene: TRBV6-2/TRBV6-3
clone size: medium-sized
J gene: TRBJ1-1
CDR3 DNA: TGTGCCAGCAGTTACGCCGGGGCGAACACTGAAGCTTTCTTT
CDR3 protein: CASSYAGANTEAFF

D gene: .
V gene: TRBV19
clone size: .
J gene: TRBJ1-2
CDR3 DNA: TGCGCCAGTAGTACACCGGGATACTACTATGGTTACACCTTC
CDR3 protein: CASSTPGYYYGYTF

D gene: .
V gene: TRBV7-8
clone size: few
J gene: TRBJ1-5
CDR3 DNA: TGTGCCAGCAGGGGCAGGGGAGAAGGGGCCAGCCAGCCCCAGCATTTT
CDR3 protein: CASRGRGEGASQPQHF

D gene: TRBD1
V gene: TRBV7-2
clone size: medium-sized
J gene: TRBJ2-7
CDR3 DNA: TGTGCCAGCAAAAAGGACAGGGCGGGATACGAGCAGTACTTC
CDR3 protein: CASKKDRAGYEQYF

D gene: .
V gene: TRBV6-5
clone size: medium-sized
J gene: TRBJ1-1
CDR3 DNA: TGTGCCAGCAGTTACTCGGCCTCTGGGACTGAAGCTTTCTTT
CDR3 protein: CASSYSASGTEAFF

D gene: .
V gene: TRBV19
clone size: medium-sized
J gene: TRBJ1-5
CDR3 DNA: TGTGCCACCCTCCCCGCGGGTGGCAATCAGCCCCAGCATTTT
CDR3 protein: CATLPAGGNQPQHF

D gene: .
V gene: TRBV6-2/TRBV6-3
clone size: medium-sized
J gene: TRBJ1-1
CDR3 DNA: TGTGCCTCCAAGGGGGGCACAATTCTGAACACTGAAGCTTTCTTT
CDR3 protein: CASKGGTILNTEAFF

D gene: .
V gene: TRBV6-2/TRBV6-3
clone size: medium-sized
J gene: TRBJ1-1
CDR3 DNA: TGTGCCAGCAGGATGGGGCGGTACACTGAAGCTTTCTTT
CDR3 protein: CASRMGRYTEAFF

D gene: TRBD2
V gene: TRBV7-9
clone size: medium-sized
J gene: TRBJ2-1
CDR3 DNA: TGTGCCAGCAGCTTACTAGCGGGGGGGCGGAATGAGCAGTTCTTC
CDR3 protein: CASSLLAGGRNEQFF

D gene: .
V gene: TRBV20-1
clone size: medium-sized
J gene: TRBJ2-7
CDR3 DNA: TGCAGTGCTCATCGACGGGGGAGATCCTACGAGCAGTACTTC
CDR3 protein: CSAHRRGRSYEQYF

D gene: .
V gene: TRBV5-5
clone size: many
J gene: TRBJ2-1
CDR3 DNA: TGTGCCAGCAGCTTGGAAGGAAGAAACAATGAGCAGTTCTTC
CDR3 protein: CASSLEGRNNEQFF

D gene: .
V gene: TRBV15
clone size: medium-sized
J gene: TRBJ2-7
CDR3 DNA: TGTGCCACCAGCAGAGATAGCCTTCGTCACGAGCAGTACTTC
CDR3 protein: CATSRDSLRHEQYF

D gene: TRBD2
V gene: TRBV6-5
clone size: medium-sized
J gene: TRBJ2-3
CDR3 DNA: TGTGCCACCACTAGCGGGGGGTCAATGAATACGCAGTATTTT
CDR3 protein: CATTSGGSMNTQYF

D gene: .
V gene: TRBV3-1
clone size: medium-sized
J gene: TRBJ1-4
CDR3 DNA: TGTGCCAGCAGCCAAGGGGATACAAAAGGGGGAAAACTGTTTTTT
CDR3 protein: CASSQGDTKGGKLFF

D gene: .
V gene: TRBV4-3
clone size: once
J gene: TRBJ1-5
CDR3 DNA: TGCGCCAGCAGCCAAGATCTGGGGATGGGGACCCAGCATTTT
CDR3 protein: CASSQDLGMGTQHF

D gene: TRBD1
V gene: TRBV19
clone size: .
J gene: TRBJ2-6
CDR3 DNA: TGTGCCAGTAGTCCCCGGGCCGACAGGGCTGGGGCCAACGTCCTGACTTTC
CDR3 protein: CASSPRADRAGANVLTF

D gene: .
V gene: TRBV5-1
clone size: medium-sized
J gene: TRBJ1-4
CDR3 DNA: TGCGCCAGCAGCTTTGGAGGGAGCGATGAAAAACTGTTTTTT
CDR3 protein: CASSFGGSDEKLFF

D gene: TRBD1
V gene: TRBV20-1
clone size: medium-sized
J gene: TRBJ2-1
CDR3 DNA: TGCAGTGCTAGGGAACCCGGGACAGTAACCTACAATGAGCAGTTCTTC
CDR3 protein: CSAREPGTVTYNEQFF

D gene: .
V gene: TRBV5-5
clone size: large
J gene: TRBJ1-2
CDR3 DNA: TGTGCCAGCAGCTTGGACTACAGGGGCTACACCTTC
CDR3 protein: CASSLDYRGYTF

D gene: TRBD1
V gene: TRBV29-1
clone size: large
J gene: TRBJ1-1
CDR3 DNA: TGCAGCGTTGAAGACCTGGGACAGCCAATGTCGTACACTGAAGCTTTCTTT
CDR3 protein: CSVEDLGQPMSYTEAFF

D gene: .
V gene: TRBV7-9
clone size: medium-sized
J gene: TRBJ2-2
CDR3 DNA: TGTGCCAGCAGCTTAACCGGGAGAACCGGGGAGCTGTTTTTT
CDR3 protein: CASSLTGRTGELFF

D gene: .
V gene: TRBV11-1
clone size: few
J gene: TRBJ2-3
CDR3 DNA: TGTGCCAGCAGCGTTCGGGTCGACACAGATACGCAGTATTTT
CDR3 protein: CASSVRVDTDTQYF

D gene: .
V gene: TRBV7-9
clone size: medium-sized
J gene: TRBJ2-1
CDR3 DNA: TGTGCCAGCAGCCCGGAGCGACACCCCTCTAAGGGGCTCAGCTACAATGAGCAGTTCTTC
CDR3 protein: CASSPERHPSKGLSYNEQFF

D gene: .
V gene: TRBV11-3
clone size: .
J gene: TRBJ2-1
CDR3 DNA: TGTGCCAGCAGCTTAGAAACCCCAGGTGGGTATGAGCAGTTCTTC
CDR3 protein: CASSLETPGGYEQFF

D gene: TRBD2
V gene: TRBV4-2
clone size: medium-sized
J gene: TRBJ2-3
CDR3 DNA: TGTGCCAGCAGCCAAGGATCCGAGACTAGCGGGGCGGGTGATACGCAGTATTTT
CDR3 protein: CASSQGSETSGAGDTQYF

D gene: .
V gene: TRBV7-6
clone size: medium-sized
J gene: TRBJ1-5
CDR3 DNA: TGTGCCAGCAGCTTAGAAGAGGGGAATAGCAATCAGCCCCAGCATTTT
CDR3 protein: CASSLEEGNSNQPQHF

D gene: .
V gene: TRBV7-9
clone size: medium-sized
J gene: TRBJ1-6
CDR3 DNA: TGTGCCAGCACGAATTCACCCCTCCACTTT
CDR3 protein: CASTNSPLHF

D gene: .
V gene: TRBV28
clone size: medium-sized
J gene: TRBJ1-6
CDR3 DNA: TGTGCCAGCAGTGAGGGAGGCGGAAATTCACCCCTCCACTTT
CDR3 protein: CASSEGGGNSPLHF

D gene: TRBD1
V gene: TRBV4-3
clone size: medium-sized
J gene: TRBJ2-1
CDR3 DNA: TGCGCCAGCAGCCAAGATCTCGGGACAGGGGGTTACAATGAGCAGTTCTTC
CDR3 protein: CASSQDLGTGGYNEQFF

D gene: .
V gene: TRBV5-6
clone size: .
J gene: TRBJ1-3
CDR3 DNA: TGTGCCAGCAGCCCAGGGTTAATGACTGGAAACACCATATATTTT
CDR3 protein: CASSPGLMTGNTIYF